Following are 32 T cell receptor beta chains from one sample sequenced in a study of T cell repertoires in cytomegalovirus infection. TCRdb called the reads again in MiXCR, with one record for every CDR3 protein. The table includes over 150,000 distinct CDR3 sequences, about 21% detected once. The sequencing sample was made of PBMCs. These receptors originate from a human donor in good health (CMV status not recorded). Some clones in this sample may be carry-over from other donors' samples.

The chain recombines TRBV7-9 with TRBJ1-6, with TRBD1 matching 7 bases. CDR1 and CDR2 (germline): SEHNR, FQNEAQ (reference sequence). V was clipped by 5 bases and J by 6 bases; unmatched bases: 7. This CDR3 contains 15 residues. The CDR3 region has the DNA TGTGCCAGCAGCCCCGGGACAGCTCCTAATTCACCCCTCCACTTT. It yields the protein CASSPGTAPNSPLHF.

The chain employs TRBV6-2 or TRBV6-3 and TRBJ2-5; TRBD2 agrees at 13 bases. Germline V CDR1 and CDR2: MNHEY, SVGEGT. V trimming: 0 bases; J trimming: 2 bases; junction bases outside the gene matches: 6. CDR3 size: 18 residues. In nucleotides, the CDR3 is TGTGCCAGCAGTTACTCCTTCGGACTAGCGGGAGAGCAAGAGACCCAGTACTTC. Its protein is CASSYSFGLAGEQETQYF.

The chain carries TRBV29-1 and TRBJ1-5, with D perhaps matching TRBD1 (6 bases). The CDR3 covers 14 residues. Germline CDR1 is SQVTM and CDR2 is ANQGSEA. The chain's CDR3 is CSPLGGRGTQPQHF. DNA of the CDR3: TGCAGTCCTCTCGGGGGCAGGGGTACTCAGCCCCAGCATTTT. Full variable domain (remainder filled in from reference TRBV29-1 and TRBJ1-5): SAVISQKPSRDICQRGTSLTIQCQVDSQVTMMFWYRQQPGQSLTLIATANQGSEATYESGFVIDKFPISRPNLTFSTLTVSNMSPEDSSIYLCSPLGGRGTQPQHFGDGTRLSIL.

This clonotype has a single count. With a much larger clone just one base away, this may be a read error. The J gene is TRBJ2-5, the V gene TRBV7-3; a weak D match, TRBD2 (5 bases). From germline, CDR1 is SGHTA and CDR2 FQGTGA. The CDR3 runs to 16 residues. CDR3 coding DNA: TGTGCCAACAGCTTAGGCGTCGGAGGACCCGAAGAGACCCAGTACTTC. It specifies CANSLGVGGPEETQYF.

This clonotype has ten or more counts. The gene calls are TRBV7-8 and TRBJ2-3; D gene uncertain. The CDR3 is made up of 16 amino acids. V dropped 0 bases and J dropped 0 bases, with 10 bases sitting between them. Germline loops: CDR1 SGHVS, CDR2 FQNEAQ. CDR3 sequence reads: CASSLATSRSTDTQYF. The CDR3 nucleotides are TGTGCCAGCAGCTTAGCGACCTCCCGGAGCACAGATACGCAGTATTTT. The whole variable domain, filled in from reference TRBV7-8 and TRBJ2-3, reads GAGVSQSPRYKVAKRGQDVALRCDPISGHVSLFWYQQALGQGPEFLTYFQNEAQLDKSGLPSDRFFAERPEGSVSTLKIQRTQQEDSAVYLCASSLATSRSTDTQYFGPGTRLTVL.

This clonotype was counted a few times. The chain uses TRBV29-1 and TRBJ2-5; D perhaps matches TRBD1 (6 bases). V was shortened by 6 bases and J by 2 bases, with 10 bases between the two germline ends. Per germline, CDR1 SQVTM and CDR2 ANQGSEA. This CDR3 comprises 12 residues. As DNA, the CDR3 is TGCAGCGTCGGACAGAGACAAGAGACCCAGTACTTC. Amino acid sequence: CSVGQRQETQYF.

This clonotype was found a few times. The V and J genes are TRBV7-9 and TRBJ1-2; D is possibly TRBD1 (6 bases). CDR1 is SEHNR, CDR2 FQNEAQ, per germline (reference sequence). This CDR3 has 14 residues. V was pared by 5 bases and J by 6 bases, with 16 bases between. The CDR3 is CASSGDGGINGYTF. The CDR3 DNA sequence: TGTGCCAGCAGCGGCGACGGGGGCATCAATGGCTACACCTTC.

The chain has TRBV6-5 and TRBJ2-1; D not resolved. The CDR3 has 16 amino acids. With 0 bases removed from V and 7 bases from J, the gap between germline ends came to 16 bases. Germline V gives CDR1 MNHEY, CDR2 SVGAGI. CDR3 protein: CASSYSRGGEANEQFF. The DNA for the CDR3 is TGTGCCAGCAGTTACTCGAGAGGTGGAGAGGCGAATGAGCAGTTCTTC.

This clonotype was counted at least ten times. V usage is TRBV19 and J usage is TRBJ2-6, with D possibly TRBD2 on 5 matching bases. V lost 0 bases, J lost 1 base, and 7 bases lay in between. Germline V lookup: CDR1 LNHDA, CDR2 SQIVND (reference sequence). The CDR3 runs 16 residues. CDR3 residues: CASSIDGGSGANVLTF. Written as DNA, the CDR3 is TGTGCCAGTAGTATAGATGGCGGGTCTGGGGCCAACGTCCTGACTTTC.

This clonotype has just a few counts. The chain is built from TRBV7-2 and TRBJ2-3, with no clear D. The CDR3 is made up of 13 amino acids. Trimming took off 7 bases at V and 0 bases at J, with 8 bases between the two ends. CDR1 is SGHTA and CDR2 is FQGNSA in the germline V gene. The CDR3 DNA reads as TGTGCCAGCAAGCTAACTAGCACAGATACGCAGTATTTT. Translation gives CASKLTSTDTQYF.

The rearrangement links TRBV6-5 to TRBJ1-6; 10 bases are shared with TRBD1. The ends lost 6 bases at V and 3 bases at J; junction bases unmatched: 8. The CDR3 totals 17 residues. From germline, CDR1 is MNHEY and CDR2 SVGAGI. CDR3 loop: CASRGDRGTFYNSPLHF. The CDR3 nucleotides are TGTGCCAGCAGAGGGGACAGGGGAACTTTCTATAATTCACCCCTCCACTTT.

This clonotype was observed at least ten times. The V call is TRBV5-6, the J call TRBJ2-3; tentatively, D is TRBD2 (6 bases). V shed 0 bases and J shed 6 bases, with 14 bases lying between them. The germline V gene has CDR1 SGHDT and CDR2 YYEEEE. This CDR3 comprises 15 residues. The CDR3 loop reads CASSLGRGYADTQYF. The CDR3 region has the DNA TGTGCCAGCAGCTTGGGGCGGGGTTACGCGGATACGCAGTATTTT.

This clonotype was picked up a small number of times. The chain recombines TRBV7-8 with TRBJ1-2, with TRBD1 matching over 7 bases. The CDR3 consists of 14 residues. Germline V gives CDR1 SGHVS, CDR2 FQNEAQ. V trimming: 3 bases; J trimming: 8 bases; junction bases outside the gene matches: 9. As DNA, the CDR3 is TGTGCCAGCAGCTTCCCGCAGGGGGTGGGGGGCTACACCTTC. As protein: CASSFPQGVGGYTF.

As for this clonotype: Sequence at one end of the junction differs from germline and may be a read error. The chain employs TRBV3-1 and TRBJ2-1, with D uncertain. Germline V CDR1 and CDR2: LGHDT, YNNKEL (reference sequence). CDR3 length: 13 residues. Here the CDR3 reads CASSQGWANSCVF. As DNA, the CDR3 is TGTGCCAGCAGCCAAGGATGGGCAAATTCGTGCGTCTTC.

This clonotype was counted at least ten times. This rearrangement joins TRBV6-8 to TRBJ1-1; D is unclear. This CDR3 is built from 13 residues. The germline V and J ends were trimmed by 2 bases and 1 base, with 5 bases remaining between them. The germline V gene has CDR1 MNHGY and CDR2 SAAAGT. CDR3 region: CASSYGQNTEAFF. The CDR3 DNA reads TGTGCCAGCAGTTACGGCCAGAACACTGAAGCTTTCTTT.

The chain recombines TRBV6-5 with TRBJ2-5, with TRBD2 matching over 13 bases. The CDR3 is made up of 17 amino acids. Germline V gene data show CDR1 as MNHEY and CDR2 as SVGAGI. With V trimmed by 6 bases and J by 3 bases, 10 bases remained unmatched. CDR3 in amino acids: CASRRGLAGLKKETQYF. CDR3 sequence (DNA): TGTGCCAGCAGACGGGGACTAGCGGGACTGAAAAAAGAGACCCAGTACTTC.

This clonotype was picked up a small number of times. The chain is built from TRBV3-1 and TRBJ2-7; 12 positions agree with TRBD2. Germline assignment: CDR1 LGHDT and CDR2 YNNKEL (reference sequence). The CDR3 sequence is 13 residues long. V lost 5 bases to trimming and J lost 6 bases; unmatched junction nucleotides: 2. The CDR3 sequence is CASSRLAGAEQYF. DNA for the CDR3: TGTGCCAGCAGCAGACTAGCGGGAGCCGAGCAGTACTTC.

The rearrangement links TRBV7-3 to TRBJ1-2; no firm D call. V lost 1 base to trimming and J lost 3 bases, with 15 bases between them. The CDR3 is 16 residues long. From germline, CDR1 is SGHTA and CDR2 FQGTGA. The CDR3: CASSLRFSGRDYGYTF. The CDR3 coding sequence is TGTGCCAGCAGCTTAAGATTTTCGGGTAGAGACTATGGCTACACCTTC.

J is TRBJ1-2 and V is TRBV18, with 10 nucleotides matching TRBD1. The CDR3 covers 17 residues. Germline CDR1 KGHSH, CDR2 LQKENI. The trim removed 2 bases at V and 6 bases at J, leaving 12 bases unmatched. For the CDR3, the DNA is TGTGCCAGCTCACCAGTGACCGGGACAGGGGAATCTGATGGCTACACCTTC. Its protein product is CASSPVTGTGESDGYTF.

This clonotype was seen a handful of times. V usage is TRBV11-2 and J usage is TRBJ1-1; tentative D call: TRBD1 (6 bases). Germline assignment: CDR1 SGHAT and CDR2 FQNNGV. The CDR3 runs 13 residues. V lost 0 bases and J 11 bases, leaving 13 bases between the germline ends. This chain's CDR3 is CASSLDRGAWAFF. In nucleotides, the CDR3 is TGTGCCAGCAGCTTAGATCGGGGGGCCTGGGCTTTCTTT. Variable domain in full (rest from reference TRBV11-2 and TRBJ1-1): EAGVAQSPRYKIIEKRQSVAFWCNPISGHATLYWYQQILGQGPKLLIQFQNNGVVDDSQLPKDRFSAERLKGVDSTLKIQPAKLEDSAVYLCASSLDRGAWAFFGQGTRLTVV.

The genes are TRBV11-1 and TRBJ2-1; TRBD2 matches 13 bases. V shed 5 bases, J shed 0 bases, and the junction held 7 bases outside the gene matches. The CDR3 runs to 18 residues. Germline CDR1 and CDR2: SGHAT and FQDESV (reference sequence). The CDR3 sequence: CASSLGLAGESSYNEQFF. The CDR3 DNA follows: TGTGCCAGCAGCCTCGGACTAGCGGGAGAGAGCTCCTACAATGAGCAGTTCTTC. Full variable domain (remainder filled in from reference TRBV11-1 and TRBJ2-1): EAEVAQSPRYKITEKSQAVAFWCDPISGHATLYWYRQILGQGPELLVQFQDESVVDDSQLPKDRFSAERLKGVDSTLKIQPAELGDSAMYLCASSLGLAGESSYNEQFFGPGTRLTVL.

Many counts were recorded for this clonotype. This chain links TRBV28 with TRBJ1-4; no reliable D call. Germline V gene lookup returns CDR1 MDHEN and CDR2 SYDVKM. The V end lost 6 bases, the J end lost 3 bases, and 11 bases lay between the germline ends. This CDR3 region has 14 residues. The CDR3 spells CASRRSKANEKLFF. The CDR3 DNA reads TGTGCCAGCAGAAGGAGCAAGGCTAATGAAAAACTGTTTTTT.

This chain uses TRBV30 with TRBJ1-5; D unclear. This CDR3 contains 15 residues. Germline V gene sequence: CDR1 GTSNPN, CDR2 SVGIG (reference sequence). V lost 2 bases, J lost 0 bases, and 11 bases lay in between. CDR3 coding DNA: TGTGCCTGGAGTAAGGGCACGGATAGCAATCAGCCCCAGCATTTT. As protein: CAWSKGTDSNQPQHF.

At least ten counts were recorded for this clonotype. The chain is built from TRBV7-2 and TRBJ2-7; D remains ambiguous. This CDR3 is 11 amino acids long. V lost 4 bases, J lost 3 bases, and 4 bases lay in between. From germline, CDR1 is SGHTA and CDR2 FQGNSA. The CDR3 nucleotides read TGTGCCAGCAGCTACAACTACGAGCAGTACTTC. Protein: CASSYNYEQYF.

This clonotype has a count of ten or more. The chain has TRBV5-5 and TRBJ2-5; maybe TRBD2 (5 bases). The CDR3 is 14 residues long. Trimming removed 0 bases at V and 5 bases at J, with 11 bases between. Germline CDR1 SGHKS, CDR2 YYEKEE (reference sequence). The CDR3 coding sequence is TGTGCCAGCAGCTTGGAGTCTATAGCGGAGACCCAGTACTTC. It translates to CASSLESIAETQYF.

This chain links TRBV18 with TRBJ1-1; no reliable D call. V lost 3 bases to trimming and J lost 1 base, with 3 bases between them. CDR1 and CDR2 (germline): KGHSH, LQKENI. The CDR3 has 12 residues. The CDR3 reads CASSPTNTEAFF. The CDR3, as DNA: TGTGCCAGCTCACCTACGAACACTGAAGCTTTCTTT.

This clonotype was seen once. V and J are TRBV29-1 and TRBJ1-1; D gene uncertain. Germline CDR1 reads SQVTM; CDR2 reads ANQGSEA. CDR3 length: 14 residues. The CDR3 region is CNEGWAGLNTEAFF. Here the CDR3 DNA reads TGCAACGAAGGGTGGGCAGGTCTGAACACTGAAGCTTTCTTT.

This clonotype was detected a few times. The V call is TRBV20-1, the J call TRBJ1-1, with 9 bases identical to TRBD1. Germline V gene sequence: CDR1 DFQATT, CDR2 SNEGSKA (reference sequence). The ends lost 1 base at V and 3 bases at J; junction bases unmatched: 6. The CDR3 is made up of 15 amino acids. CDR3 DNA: TGCAGTGCTAGAGCGGTGACAGGGGGGGACACTGAAGCTTTCTTT. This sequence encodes CSARAVTGGDTEAFF.

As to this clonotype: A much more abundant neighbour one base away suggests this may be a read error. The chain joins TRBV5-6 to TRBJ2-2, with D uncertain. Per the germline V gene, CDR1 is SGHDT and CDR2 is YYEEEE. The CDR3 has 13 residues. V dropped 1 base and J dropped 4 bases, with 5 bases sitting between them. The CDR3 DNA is TGTGCCAGCAGCTTGATACCCACCGGGGAGCTGTTTTTT. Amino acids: CASSLIPTGELFF.

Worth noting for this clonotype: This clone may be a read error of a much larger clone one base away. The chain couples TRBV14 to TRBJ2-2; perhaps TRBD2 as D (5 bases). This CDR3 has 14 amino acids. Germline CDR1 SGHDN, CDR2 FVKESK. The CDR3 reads CASTRMTNTGDLFF. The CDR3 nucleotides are TGTGCCAGCACCCGGATGACGAACACCGGGGATCTGTTTTTT.

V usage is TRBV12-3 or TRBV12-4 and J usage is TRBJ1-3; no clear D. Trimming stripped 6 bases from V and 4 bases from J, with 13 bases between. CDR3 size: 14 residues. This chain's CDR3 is CASREVGAGNTIYF. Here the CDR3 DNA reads TGTGCCAGCAGGGAGGTGGGAGCAGGAAACACCATATATTTT.

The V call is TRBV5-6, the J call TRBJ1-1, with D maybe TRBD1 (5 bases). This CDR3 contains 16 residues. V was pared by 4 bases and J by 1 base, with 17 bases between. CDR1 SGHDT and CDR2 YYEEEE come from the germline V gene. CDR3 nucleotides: TGTGCCAGCAGCACTTCGGGGCTGGGACCGAACACTGAAGCTTTCTTT. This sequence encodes CASSTSGLGPNTEAFF.